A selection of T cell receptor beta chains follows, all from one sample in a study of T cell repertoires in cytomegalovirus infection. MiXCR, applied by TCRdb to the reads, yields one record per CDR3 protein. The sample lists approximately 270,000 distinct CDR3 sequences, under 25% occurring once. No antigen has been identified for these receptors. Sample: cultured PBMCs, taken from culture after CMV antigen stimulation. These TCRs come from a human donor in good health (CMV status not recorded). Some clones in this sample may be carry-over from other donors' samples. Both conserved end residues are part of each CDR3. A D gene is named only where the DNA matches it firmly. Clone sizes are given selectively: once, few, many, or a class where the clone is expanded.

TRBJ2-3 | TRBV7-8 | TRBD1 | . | TGTGCCAGCAGCTCCGGGACAGGGGGCTTCACAGATACGCAGTATTTT | CASSSGTGGFTDTQYF
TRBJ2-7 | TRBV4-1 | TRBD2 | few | TGCGCCAGCAGCCAAGATAGCGGGCGGAGCTCCTACGAGCAGTACTTC | CASSQDSGRSSYEQYF
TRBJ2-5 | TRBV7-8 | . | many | TGTGCCAGCAGCAGAGAGACCCAGTACTTC | CASSRETQYF
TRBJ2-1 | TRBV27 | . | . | TGTGCCAGCAGTTTCCTCGAGAGGGGTGAGCAGTTCTTC | CASSFLERGEQFF
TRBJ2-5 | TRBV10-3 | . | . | TGTGCCATCAGTGGCGAGGGGGGAACCCAAGAGACCCAGTACTTC | CAISGEGGTQETQYF
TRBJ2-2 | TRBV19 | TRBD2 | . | TGTGCCAGTAGTAGGTCGCTAGCGGGAATCGGGGAGCTGTTTTTT | CASSRSLAGIGELFF
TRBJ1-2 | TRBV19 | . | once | TGTGCCAGTAGGTCTTCGACAAGATATAACTATGGCTACACCTTC | CASRSSTRYNYGYTF
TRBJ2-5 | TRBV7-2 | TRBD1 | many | TGTGCCAGCAGCCCAGGACAGGGGGCAGAGACCCAGTACTTC | CASSPGQGAETQYF
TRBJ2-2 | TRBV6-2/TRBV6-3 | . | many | TGTGCCAGCAGTCCCCTTATTGAGGGAGAGCTGTTTTTT | CASSPLIEGELFF
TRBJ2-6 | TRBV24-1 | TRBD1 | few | TGTGCCACCAGTGATTTCCCTATGACAGGGCTTGACGCCAACGTCCTGACTTTC | CATSDFPMTGLDANVLTF
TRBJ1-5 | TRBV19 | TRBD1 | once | TGTGCCAGTAGTAGAAAAGGACAGGGGCGGAATCAGCCCCAGCATTTT | CASSRKGQGRNQPQHF
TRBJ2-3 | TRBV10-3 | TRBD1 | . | TGTGCCACCGGACAGGGTCGTCTGCGCACAGATACGCAGTATTTT | CATGQGRLRTDTQYF
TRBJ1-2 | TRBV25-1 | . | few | TGTGCCAGCAGTGAATTCGCGACAGCCTATGGCTACACCTTC | CASSEFATAYGYTF
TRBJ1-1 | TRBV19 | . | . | TGTGCCAGTAGTATAGTGGGAAGGGGATTACGGGACACTGAAGCTTTCTTT | CASSIVGRGLRDTEAFF
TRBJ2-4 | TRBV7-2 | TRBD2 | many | TGTGCCAGCAGCCAGAGTTCCGATAGCGGGAGGGGGGCGAGGAAGCACTTC | CASSQSSDSGRGARKHF
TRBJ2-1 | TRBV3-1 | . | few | TGTGCCAGCAGCTTTGGCATTTTATACAATGAGCAGTTCTTC | CASSFGILYNEQFF
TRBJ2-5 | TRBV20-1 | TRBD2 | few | TGCAGTGCTCCGACTCCAGCGGGAGGGCTGGAGACCCAGTACTTC | CSAPTPAGGLETQYF